A selection of T cell receptor beta chains follows, all from one sample in a study of T cell repertoires in cytomegalovirus infection. TCRdb fed the reads into MiXCR, producing one record per CDR3 protein. The sample holds approximately 76,000 distinct CDR3 sequences, about 3.8% seen once. Sequenced: PBMCs. These receptors were collected from a human donor in good health (CMV status not recorded). Some clones in this sample may be carry-over from other donors' samples. CDR3s include the opening cysteine and the closing phenylalanine or tryptophan. A D gene is named only where the DNA matches it firmly. The size entry is marked missing in some rows and otherwise reads once, few, many or a size class.

d_call j_call clone_size v_call cdr3_aa cdr3_nt
TRBD1 TRBJ1-6 many TRBV6-2/TRBV6-3 CASCRGTNSPLHF TGTGCCAGCTGCAGGGGGACCAATTCACCCCTCCACTTT
TRBD2 TRBJ2-3 many TRBV25-1 CASSDTLTKRGARGDTQYF TGTGCCAGCAGTGACACCCTCACTAAGCGGGGGGCCCGAGGGGATACGCAGTATTTT
- TRBJ1-5 many TRBV7-8 CASSAGLQPQHF TGTGCCAGCAGCGCGGGACTTCAGCCCCAGCATTTT
- TRBJ2-1 many TRBV19 CASSIGVTDFKFF TGTGCCAGTAGTATCGGAGTGACAGATTTCAAGTTCTTC
TRBD1 TRBJ1-2 many TRBV7-2 CASSTEDRAYGYTF TGTGCCAGCAGCACCGAGGACAGGGCTTACGGCTACACCTTC
- TRBJ1-6 many TRBV6-1 CASSYNRINSPLHF TGTGCCAGCAGTTATAACAGGATAAATTCACCCCTCCACTTT
TRBD1 TRBJ2-7 many TRBV28 CASRPDRYEQYF TGTGCCAGCAGACCGGACAGGTACGAGCAGTACTTC
- TRBJ1-2 many TRBV4-3 CASSQVLTYGYTF TGCGCCAGCAGCCAAGTTCTGACCTATGGCTACACCTTC
TRBD1 TRBJ1-5 many TRBV27 CASSTWDRVEGNQPQHF TGTGCCAGCAGTACCTGGGACAGGGTAGAGGGCAATCAGCCCCAGCATTTT
- TRBJ1-2 many TRBV10-3 CATRGVYGYTF TGTGCCACCCGCGGGGTCTATGGCTACACCTTC
TRBD1 TRBJ2-7 many TRBV27 CASSPSGQIYEQYF TGTGCCAGCAGTCCATCGGGACAGATCTACGAGCAGTACTTC
- TRBJ1-1 many TRBV7-2 CASSPDRGVTEAFF TGTGCCAGCAGCCCCGACCGGGGGGTCACTGAAGCTTTCTTT
- TRBJ1-1 many TRBV20-1 CSASWIGEAFF TGCAGTGCTAGTTGGATTGGTGAAGCTTTCTTT
TRBD1 TRBJ2-3 many TRBV20-1 CSAPRQGIDTQYF TGCAGTGCTCCGCGACAGGGGATAGATACGCAGTATTTT
- TRBJ1-2 many TRBV28 CASSSYLPPYGYTF TGTGCCAGCAGTTCGTACCTCCCCCCCTATGGCTACACCTTC
- TRBJ1-2 many TRBV18 CASSPLRGIGYGYTF TGTGCCAGCTCACCACTACGGGGAATCGGGTATGGCTACACCTTC
- TRBJ1-2 many TRBV12-3/TRBV12-4 CASSLGPGNYGYTF TGTGCCAGCAGTTTAGGACCTGGTAACTATGGCTACACCTTC
TRBD1 TRBJ1-1 many TRBV29-1 CSVESAGGFTEAFF TGCAGCGTTGAATCTGCAGGGGGCTTCACTGAAGCTTTCTTT
TRBD1 TRBJ1-1 many TRBV6-6 CASSYKGADTEAFF TGTGCCAGCAGTTACAAGGGGGCGGACACTGAAGCTTTCTTT
TRBD1 TRBJ1-4 many TRBV4-1 CASSQGTQGISEKLFF TGCGCCAGCAGCCAAGGGACACAGGGGATAAGTGAAAAACTGTTTTTT
- TRBJ1-2 medium-sized TRBV7-2 CASSPQGLLGYGYTF TGTGCCAGCAGCCCGCAGGGGCTCTTAGGGTATGGCTACACCTTC
TRBD2 TRBJ2-7 many TRBV20-1 CSARLRGRAAPDSYEQYF TGCAGTGCTAGACTCCGCGGGAGGGCTGCGCCAGACTCCTACGAGCAGTACTTC
- TRBJ1-2 many TRBV6-2/TRBV6-3 CASSYPLREKYYGYTF TGTGCCAGCAGTTACCCCCTCCGGGAGAAGTACTATGGCTACACCTTC
- TRBJ2-2 many TRBV7-6 CASSRTGSGELFF TGTGCCAGCAGCCGAACAGGGTCCGGGGAGCTGTTTTTT
TRBD1 TRBJ2-7 many TRBV20-1 CSASRDRDYEQYF TGCAGTGCTAGCAGGGACAGGGACTACGAGCAGTACTTC
- TRBJ2-3 many TRBV7-2 CASSAGQTQYF TGTGCCAGCAGCGCCGGACAGACGCAGTATTTT
- TRBJ1-3 many TRBV7-2 CASSSLGRLVGNTIYF TGTGCCAGCAGCTCCCTTGGCAGACTTGTTGGAAACACCATATATTTT
TRBD2 TRBJ2-5 many TRBV28 CASSARGGVMETQYF TGTGCCAGCAGTGCGCGCGGGGGGGTGATGGAGACCCAGTACTTC
- TRBJ2-2 many TRBV7-3 CASSLSTGELFF TGTGCCAGCAGCTTAAGCACTGGGGAGCTGTTTTTT
TRBD1 TRBJ2-7 medium-sized TRBV7-4 CASDEKTGDGGCEQYF TGTGCCAGCGACGAAAAGACAGGGGATGGGGGTTGCGAGCAGTACTTC
- TRBJ2-5 many TRBV7-8 CASSLGGINQETQYF TGTGCCAGCAGCTTAGGCGGGATCAACCAAGAGACCCAGTACTTC
- TRBJ2-1 many TRBV14 CASSQDETPRREQFF TGTGCCAGCAGCCAAGATGAGACTCCGAGGCGTGAGCAGTTCTTC
TRBD1 TRBJ1-5 many TRBV28 CASSLRQGWSNQPQHF TGTGCCAGCAGCTTACGACAGGGCTGGAGCAATCAGCCCCAGCATTTT
- TRBJ1-1 many TRBV4-1 CASSQGPNTEAFF TGCGCCAGCAGCCAAGGCCCCAACACTGAAGCTTTCTTT
- TRBJ2-7 many TRBV28 CASSLTYEQYF TGTGCCAGCAGTTTAACCTACGAGCAGTACTTC
TRBD1 TRBJ1-2 few TRBV18 CASSLQGVNDGYTF TGTGCCAGCTCGCTACAGGGGGTTAACGATGGCTACACCTTC
TRBD1 TRBJ1-1 few TRBV5-6 CASSFRDRGVSTEAFF TGTGCCAGCAGCTTCCGGGACAGGGGAGTTTCCACTGAAGCTTTCTTT
- TRBJ1-2 many TRBV19 CASIQGYGYTF TGTGCCAGTATCCAGGGCTATGGCTACACCTTC
TRBD2 TRBJ2-7 - TRBV12-3/TRBV12-4 CASSIPGGSDEQYF TGTGCCAGCAGCATACCGGGGGGAAGCGATGAGCAGTACTTC
TRBD1 TRBJ2-5 many TRBV14 CASSQDPGQIQETQYF TGTGCCAGCAGCCAAGACCCGGGACAGATCCAAGAGACCCAGTACTTC
- TRBJ2-3 many TRBV11-2 CASSLEDTQYF TGTGCCAGCAGTTTAGAAGATACGCAGTATTTT
- TRBJ1-2 many TRBV28 CASSLPPDRNYGYTF TGTGCCAGCAGTTTGCCCCCAGACAGAAACTATGGCTACACCTTC
TRBD1 TRBJ2-3 many TRBV2 CASSDKTGTGYTDTQYF TGTGCCAGCAGTGACAAGACCGGGACAGGATATACAGATACGCAGTATTTT
- TRBJ2-5 many TRBV6-1 CASSGTGGEETQYF TGTGCCAGCAGTGGCACCGGGGGAGAAGAGACCCAGTACTTC
- TRBJ1-1 many TRBV12-3/TRBV12-4 CASSLWQANTEAFF TGTGCCAGCAGTTTATGGCAGGCGAACACTGAAGCTTTCTTT
- TRBJ1-2 many TRBV7-2 CASSWTDANYGYTF TGTGCCAGCAGCTGGACGGACGCTAACTATGGCTACACCTTC
- TRBJ2-3 many TRBV28 CASSFSDSTDTQYF TGTGCCAGCAGCTTTTCGGACAGCACAGATACGCAGTATTTT
- TRBJ1-1 many TRBV12-3/TRBV12-4 CASSPRINTEAFF TGTGCCAGCAGTCCCCGCATAAACACTGAAGCTTTCTTT
- TRBJ1-5 many TRBV10-2 CASTDGRGSNQPQHF TGCGCCAGCACCGACGGCCGGGGTAGCAATCAGCCCCAGCATTTT
- TRBJ2-3 many TRBV5-4 CASSLYGGTFLNF TGTGCCAGCAGCTTGTATGGCGGGACTTTTTTGAATTTT
- TRBJ2-7 many TRBV7-9 CASSSGVPYEQYF TGTGCCAGCAGCTCAGGCGTCCCCTACGAGCAGTACTTC
TRBD1 TRBJ2-7 many TRBV7-2 CASSLEGQSPEQYF TGTGCCAGCAGCTTAGAGGGACAGTCACCCGAGCAGTACTTC
- TRBJ1-3 many TRBV7-2 CASRRGENTIYF TGTGCCAGCAGAAGGGGTGAAAACACCATATATTTT